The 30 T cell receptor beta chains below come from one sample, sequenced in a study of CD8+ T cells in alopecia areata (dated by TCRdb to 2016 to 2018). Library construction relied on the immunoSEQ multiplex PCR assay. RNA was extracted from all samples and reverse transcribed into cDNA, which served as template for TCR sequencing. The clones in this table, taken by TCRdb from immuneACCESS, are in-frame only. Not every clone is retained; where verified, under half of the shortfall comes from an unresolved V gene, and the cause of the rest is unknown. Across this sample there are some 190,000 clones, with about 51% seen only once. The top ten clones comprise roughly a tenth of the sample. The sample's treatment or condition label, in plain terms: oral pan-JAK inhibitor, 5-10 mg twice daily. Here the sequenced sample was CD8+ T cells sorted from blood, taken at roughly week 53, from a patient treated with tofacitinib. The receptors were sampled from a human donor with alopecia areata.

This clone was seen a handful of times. Here the CDR3 DNA reads TGTGCCAGCAGCTTAGGCGGCCAATCCACGAATGAGCAGTTCTTC. It yields the protein CASSLGGQSTNEQFF. The chain uses TRBV7-8 and TRBJ2-1; D call uncertain. Trimming left V 1 base short and J 7 bases short, with 14 bases between. Germline assignment: CDR1 SGHVS and CDR2 FQNEAQ. CDR3 length: 15 residues.

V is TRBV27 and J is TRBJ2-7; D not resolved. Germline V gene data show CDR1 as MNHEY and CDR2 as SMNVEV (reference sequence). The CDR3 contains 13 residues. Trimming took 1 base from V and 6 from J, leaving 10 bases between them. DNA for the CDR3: TGTGCCAGCAGTTTATTCAGGTCGCGCGAGCAGTACTTC. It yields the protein CASSLFRSREQYF.

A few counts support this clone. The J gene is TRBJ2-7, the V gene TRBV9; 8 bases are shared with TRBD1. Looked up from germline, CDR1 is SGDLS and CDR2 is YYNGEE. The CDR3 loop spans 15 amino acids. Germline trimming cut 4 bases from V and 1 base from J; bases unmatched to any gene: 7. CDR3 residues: CASSPRTGYSYEQYF. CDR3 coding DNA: TGTGCCAGCAGCCCGCGGACAGGGTATTCCTACGAGCAGTACTTC.

The CDR3 reads CASRPLVGAGTGELFF. CDR3 sequence (DNA): TGTGCCAGCAGGCCCCTCGTGGGGGCGGGTACCGGGGAGCTGTTTTTT. V is TRBV11-2 and J is TRBJ2-2; D possibly corresponds to TRBD1 (6 bases). The V end was cut by 6 bases, the J end by 5 bases, with 19 bases between. There are 16 residues in the CDR3. CDR1 and CDR2 (germline): SGHAT, FQNNGV.

The CDR3 DNA reads TGTGCCAGCAGTCCATGGACAGGGGCAAAAGGTCAGCCCCAGCATTTT. It encodes CASSPWTGAKGQPQHF. The chain joins TRBV27 to TRBJ1-5; 9 bases are a match to TRBD1. The V segment lost 5 bases and the J segment 6 bases; nucleotides outside the gene matches: 11. The CDR3 contains 16 residues. The V gene's germline CDR1 is MNHEY and CDR2 SMNVEV (reference sequence).

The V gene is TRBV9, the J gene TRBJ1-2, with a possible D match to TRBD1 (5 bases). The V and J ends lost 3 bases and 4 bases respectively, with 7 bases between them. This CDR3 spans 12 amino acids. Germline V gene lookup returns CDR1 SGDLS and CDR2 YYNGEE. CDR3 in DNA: TGTGCCAGCAGCGACAGGAGCTATGGCTACACCTTC. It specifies CASSDRSYGYTF.

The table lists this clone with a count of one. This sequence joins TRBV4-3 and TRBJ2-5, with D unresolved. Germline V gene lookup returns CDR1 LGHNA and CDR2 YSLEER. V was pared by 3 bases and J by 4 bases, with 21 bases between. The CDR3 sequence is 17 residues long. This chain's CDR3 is CASSQVLGHPKGETQYF. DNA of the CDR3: TGCGCCAGCAGCCAGGTTCTGGGTCACCCAAAGGGAGAGACCCAGTACTTC.

The CDR3 nucleotides read TGTGCCAGCAGTTTAGGGGGGCGGGCAGATACGCAGTATTTT. This encodes CASSLGGRADTQYF. The chain combines TRBV27 with TRBJ2-3, with D tentatively TRBD1 or TRBD2 (6 bases each). Per germline, CDR1 MNHEY and CDR2 SMNVEV (reference sequence). The CDR3 runs 14 residues. Trimming took 2 bases from V and 4 from J, leaving 10 bases between them.

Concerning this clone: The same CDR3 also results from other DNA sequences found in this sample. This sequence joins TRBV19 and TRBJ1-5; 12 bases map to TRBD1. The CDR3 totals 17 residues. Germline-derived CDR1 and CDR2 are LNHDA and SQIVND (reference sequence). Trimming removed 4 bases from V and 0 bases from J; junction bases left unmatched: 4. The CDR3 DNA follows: TGTGCCAGTAGTACCGGGACAGGGGGCGATAGCAATCAGCCCCAGCATTTT. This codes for CASSTGTGGDSNQPQHF.

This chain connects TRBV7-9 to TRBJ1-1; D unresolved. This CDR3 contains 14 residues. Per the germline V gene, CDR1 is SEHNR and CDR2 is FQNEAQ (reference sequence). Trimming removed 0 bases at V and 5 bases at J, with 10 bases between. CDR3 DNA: TGTGCCAGCAGCTTAGCCCGATTTGGTACTGAAGCTTTCTTT. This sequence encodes CASSLARFGTEAFF.

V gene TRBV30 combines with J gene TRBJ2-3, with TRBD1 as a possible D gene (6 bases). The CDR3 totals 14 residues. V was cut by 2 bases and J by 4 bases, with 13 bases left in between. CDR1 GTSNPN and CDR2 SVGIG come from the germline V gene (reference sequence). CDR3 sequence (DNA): TGTGCCTGGAGTCTAGCAGGGGCCGCAGATACGCAGTATTTT. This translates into CAWSLAGAADTQYF.

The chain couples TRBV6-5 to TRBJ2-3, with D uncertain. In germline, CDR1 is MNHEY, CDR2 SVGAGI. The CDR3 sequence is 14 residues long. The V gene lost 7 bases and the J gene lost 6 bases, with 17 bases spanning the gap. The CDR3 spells CASKTSVVYDTQYF. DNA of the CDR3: TGTGCCAGCAAAACGTCCGTTGTATATGATACGCAGTATTTT.

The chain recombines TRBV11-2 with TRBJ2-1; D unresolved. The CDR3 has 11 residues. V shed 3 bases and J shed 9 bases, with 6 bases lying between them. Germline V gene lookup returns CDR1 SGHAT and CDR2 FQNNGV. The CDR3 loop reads CASSFSSEQFF. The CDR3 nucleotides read TGTGCCAGCAGCTTTAGCAGTGAGCAGTTCTTC. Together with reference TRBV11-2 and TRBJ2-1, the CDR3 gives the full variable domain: EAGVAQSPRYKIIEKRQSVAFWCNPISGHATLYWYQQILGQGPKLLIQFQNNGVVDDSQLPKDRFSAERLKGVDSTLKIQPAKLEDSAVYLCASSFSSEQFFGPGTRLTVL.

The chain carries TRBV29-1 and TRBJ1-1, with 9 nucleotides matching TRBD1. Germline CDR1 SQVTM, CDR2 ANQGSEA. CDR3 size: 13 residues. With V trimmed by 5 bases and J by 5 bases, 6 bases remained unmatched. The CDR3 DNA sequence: TGCAGCGTTCCTGGACAGGGGATTACTGAAGCTTTCTTT. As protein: CSVPGQGITEAFF.

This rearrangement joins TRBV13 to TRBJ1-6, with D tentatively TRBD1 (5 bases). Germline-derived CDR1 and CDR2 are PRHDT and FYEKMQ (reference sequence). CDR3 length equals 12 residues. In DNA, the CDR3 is TGTGCTACGTCAGGGACGAATTCACCCCTCCACTTT. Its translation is CATSGTNSPLHF.

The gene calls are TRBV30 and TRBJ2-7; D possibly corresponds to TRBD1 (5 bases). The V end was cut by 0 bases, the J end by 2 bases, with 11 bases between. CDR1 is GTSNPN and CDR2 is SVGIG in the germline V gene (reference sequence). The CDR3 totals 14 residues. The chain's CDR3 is CAWSVLQGTYEQYF. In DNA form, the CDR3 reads TGTGCCTGGAGTGTACTGCAGGGCACCTACGAGCAGTACTTC.

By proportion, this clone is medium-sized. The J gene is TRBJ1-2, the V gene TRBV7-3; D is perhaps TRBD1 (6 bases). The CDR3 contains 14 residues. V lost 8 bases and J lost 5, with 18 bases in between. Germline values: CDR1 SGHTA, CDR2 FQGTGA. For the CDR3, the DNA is TGTGCCAGCTCCCCCGTCGGGGGCGCTTATGGCTACACCTTC. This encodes CASSPVGGAYGYTF.

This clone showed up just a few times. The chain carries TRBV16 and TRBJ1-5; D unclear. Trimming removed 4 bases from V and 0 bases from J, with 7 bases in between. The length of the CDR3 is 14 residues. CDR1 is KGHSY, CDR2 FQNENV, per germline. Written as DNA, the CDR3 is TGTGCCAGCAGCCTCTCATATAGCAATCAGCCCCAGCATTTT. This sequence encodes CASSLSYSNQPQHF.

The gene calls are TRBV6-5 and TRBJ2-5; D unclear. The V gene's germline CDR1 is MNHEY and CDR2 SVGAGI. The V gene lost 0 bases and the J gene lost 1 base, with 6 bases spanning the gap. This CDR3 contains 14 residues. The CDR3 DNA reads TGTGCCAGCAGTTACTCGATGTCCCAAGAGACCCAGTACTTC. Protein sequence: CASSYSMSQETQYF.

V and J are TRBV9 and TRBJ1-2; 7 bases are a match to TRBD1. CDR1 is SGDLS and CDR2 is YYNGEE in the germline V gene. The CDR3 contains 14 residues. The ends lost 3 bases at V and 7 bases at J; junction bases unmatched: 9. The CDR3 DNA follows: TGTGCCAGCAGCGCTGGGACAGCCTTATCTGGCTACACCTTC. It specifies CASSAGTALSGYTF.

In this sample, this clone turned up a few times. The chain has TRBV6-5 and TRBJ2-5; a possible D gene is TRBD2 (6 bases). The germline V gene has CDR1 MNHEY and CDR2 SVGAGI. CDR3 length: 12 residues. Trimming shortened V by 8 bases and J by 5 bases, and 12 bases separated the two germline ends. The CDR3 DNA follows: TGTGCCAGCGGAGGGCGGGGTGAGACCCAGTACTTC. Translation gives CASGGRGETQYF.

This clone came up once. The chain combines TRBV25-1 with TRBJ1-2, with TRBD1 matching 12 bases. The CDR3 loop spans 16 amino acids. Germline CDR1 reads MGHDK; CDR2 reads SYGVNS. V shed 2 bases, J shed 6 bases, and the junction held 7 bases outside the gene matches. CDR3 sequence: CASSEPGTGGSDGYTF. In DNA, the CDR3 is TGTGCCAGCAGTGAACCTGGGACAGGGGGCTCGGATGGCTACACCTTC.

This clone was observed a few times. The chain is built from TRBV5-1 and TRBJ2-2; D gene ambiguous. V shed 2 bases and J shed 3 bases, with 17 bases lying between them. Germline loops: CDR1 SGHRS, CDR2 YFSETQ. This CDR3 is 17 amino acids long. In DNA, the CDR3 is TGCGCCAGCAGCTTCGGAGCAGGCGGATCCTACACCGGGGAGCTGTTTTTT. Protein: CASSFGAGGSYTGELFF.

CDR3 DNA: TGTGCCAGCAGCTTAGGAACTAGCGGGGGCCACGAGCAGTACTTC. It codes for CASSLGTSGGHEQYF. The chain has TRBV11-2 and TRBJ2-7; 11 bases align to TRBD2. Trimming cost V 1 base and J 5 bases; bases outside gene matches: 4. This CDR3 is 15 amino acids long. Germline-derived CDR1 and CDR2 are SGHAT and FQNNGV.

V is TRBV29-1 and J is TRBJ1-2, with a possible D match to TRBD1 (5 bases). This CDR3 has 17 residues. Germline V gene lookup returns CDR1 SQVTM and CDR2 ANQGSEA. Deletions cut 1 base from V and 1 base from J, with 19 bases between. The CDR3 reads CSVEGIIQRGDNYGYTF. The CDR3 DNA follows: TGCAGCGTTGAAGGGATTATACAGAGAGGGGATAACTATGGCTACACCTTC.

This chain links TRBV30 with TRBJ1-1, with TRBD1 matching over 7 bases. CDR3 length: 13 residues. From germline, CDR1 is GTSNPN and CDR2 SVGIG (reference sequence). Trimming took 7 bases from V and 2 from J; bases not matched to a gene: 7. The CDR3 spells CASAGQPNTEAFF. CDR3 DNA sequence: TGTGCCTCTGCGGGACAGCCTAACACTGAAGCTTTCTTT.

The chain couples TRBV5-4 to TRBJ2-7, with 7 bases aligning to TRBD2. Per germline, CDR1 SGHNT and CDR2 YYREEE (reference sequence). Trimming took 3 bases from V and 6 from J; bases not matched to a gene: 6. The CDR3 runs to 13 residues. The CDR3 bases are TGTGCCAGCAGCTCCGAGCCGGGGGGCGAGCAGTACTTC. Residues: CASSSEPGGEQYF.

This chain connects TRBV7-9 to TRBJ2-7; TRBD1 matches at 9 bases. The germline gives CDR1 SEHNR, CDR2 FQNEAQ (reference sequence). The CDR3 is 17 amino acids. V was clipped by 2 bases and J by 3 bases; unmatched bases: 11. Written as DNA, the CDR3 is TGTGCCAGCAGCTTAACAGGGGGCAAAAGGGCCAACTACGAGCAGTACTTC. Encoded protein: CASSLTGGKRANYEQYF.

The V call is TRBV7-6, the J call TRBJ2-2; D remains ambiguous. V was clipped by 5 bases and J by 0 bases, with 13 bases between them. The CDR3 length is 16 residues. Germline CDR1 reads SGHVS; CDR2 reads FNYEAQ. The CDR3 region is CASSPLDVTNTGELFF. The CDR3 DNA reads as TGTGCCAGCAGCCCACTTGACGTAACGAACACCGGGGAGCTGTTTTTT. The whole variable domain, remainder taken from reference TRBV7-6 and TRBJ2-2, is GAGVSQSPRYKVTKRGQDVALRCDPISGHVSLYWYRQALGQGPEFLTYFNYEAQQDKSGLPNDRFSAERPEGSISTLTIQRTEQRDSAMYRCASSPLDVTNTGELFFGEGSRLTVL.

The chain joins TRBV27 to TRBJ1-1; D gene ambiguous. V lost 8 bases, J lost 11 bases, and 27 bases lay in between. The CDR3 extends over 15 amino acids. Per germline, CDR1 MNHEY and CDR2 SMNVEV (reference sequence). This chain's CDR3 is CASGTITPRTLMAFF. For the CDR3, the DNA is TGTGCCAGCGGTACTATTACCCCGCGAACGCTTATGGCTTTCTTT.